This record covers a single T cell receptor (beta chain). The data derive from a study of blood T cell repertoires in COVID-19. Clones were sequenced by immunoSEQ multiplex PCR, and TCRdb holds only the in-frame ones, with some missing. There are 450,000 or so clones in the sample; around 91% occur only once, and roughly 1.6% lies in the top ten. The J segment lost 7 bases and the V segment lost 6 bases, leaving 11 bases of the junction unmatched. The CDR3 extends over 16 amino acids. Germline V gene data show CDR1 as SEHNR and CDR2 as FQNEAQ (reference sequence). Material for sequencing was peripheral blood. The sequence was collected from a middle-aged woman with COVID-19, enrolled during active disease. The chain combines TRBV7-9 with TRBJ2-1, with TRBD1 matching over 11 bases. CDR3 in DNA: TGTGCCAGCAGTTCACCCGGGACAGGGGGACAGAATGAGCAGTTCTTC. Residues: CASSSPGTGGQNEQFF. Combining the CDR3 with reference TRBV7-9 and TRBJ2-1 gives the whole variable domain DTGVSQNPRHKITKRGQNVTFRCDPISEHNRLYWYRQTLGQGPEFLTYFQNEAQLEKSRLLSDRFSAERPKGSFSTLEIQRTEQGDSAMYLCASSSPGTGGQNEQFFGPGTRLTVL.